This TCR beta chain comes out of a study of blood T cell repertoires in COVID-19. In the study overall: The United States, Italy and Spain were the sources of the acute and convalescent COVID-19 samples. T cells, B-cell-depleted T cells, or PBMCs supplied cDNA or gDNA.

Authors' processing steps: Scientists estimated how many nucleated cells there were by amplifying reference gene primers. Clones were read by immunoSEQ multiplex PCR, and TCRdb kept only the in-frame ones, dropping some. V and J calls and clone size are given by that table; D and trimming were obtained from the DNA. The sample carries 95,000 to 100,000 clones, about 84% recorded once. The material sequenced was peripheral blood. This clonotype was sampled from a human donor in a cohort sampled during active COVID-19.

The CDR3 here is CASSLIEEEEQYF. The CDR3 bases are TGTGCCAGCAGCTTGATCGAAGAGGAGGAGCAGTACTTC. The V and J genes are TRBV5-4 and TRBJ2-7; D gene ambiguous. V lost 1 base and J lost 7, with 12 bases in between. This CDR3 spans 13 amino acids. Germline CDR1 reads SGHNT; CDR2 reads YYREEE (reference sequence).